This TCR beta chain was retrieved from a study of CD8 T cells in Susac syndrome (dated by TCRdb to between 2018 and 2020). Study-wide context: The study used repertoire sequencing to test whether antigen drove CD8+ T cell activation and differentiation in Susac syndrome. The clonality of the CD8+ T cell repertoire was compared across more than 9 healthy donors, roughly 14 Susac syndrome patients and under 18 multiple sclerosis patients. Broad study findings and their caveats: The number of individuals in the TCR sequencing and HLA analysis was acknowledged as relatively small.

Peripheral blood CD8+ and CD4+ T cells from healthy donors, Susac syndrome patients and multiple sclerosis patients were profiled using high-throughput TCR beta sequencing. The multiple sclerosis controls were treatment-naive patients who had stable or active relapsing-remitting disease and met the revised McDonald criteria. Bulk CD8+ and CD4+ T cells were purified by magnetic negative isolation, whereas CD8+ TEMRA cells were enriched by FACS. Blood was drawn into EDTA tubes, processed within 24 hours, and PBMCs were isolated by density gradient centrifugation. PBMCs destined for TCR sequencing were cryopreserved in liquid nitrogen and later thawed in a 37 °C water bath. Purity of sorted or isolated CD4+, CD8+ and CD8+ TEMRA cells was at least 90%. RNA was extracted using the RNeasy kit, and about 0.5 to 1 ug of the RNA was reverse transcribed with random hexamers. The immunoSEQ multiplex PCR assay, covering 54 Vbeta and 13 Jbeta segments, was used to amplify TCR beta CDR3 regions. To correct PCR amplification bias, a synthetic template baseline was used for both primer optimization and computational correction. From the authors' description of their analysis: Reads were annotated to V, D and J genes per IMGT and analyzed with immunoSEQ Analyzer, keeping only productive sequences. Clonality was calculated as one minus the Shannon entropy normalized by log2 of the number of productive unique sequences. For each patient and control, public and private clones were evaluated within the 100 most prevalent clones. Susac-specific clones were defined as absent from healthy and MS cohorts, around 970 published viral clones and other ImmuneACCESS disease sequences. Using fastp at Q25 and MiXCR, TCRdb reprocessed the public reads and kept productive beta chains. Rows merge per CDR3 protein into single entries with the most common DNA and genes. The authors' filters were not applied to this entry. The sample table holds about 400,000 distinct CDR3 sequences, of which around 85% were seen once. About 0.12% of the sample is taken by the ten largest.

From the germline V gene, CDR1 is MNHNS and CDR2 is SASEGT. From cysteine to phenylalanine, the CDR3 is 14 amino acids long. Only the CDR3 part of the read is kept: 42 bases, read in frame from the first base. V was cut back by 1 base and J by 6 bases, leaving a gap of 9 bases between them. With regard to this clonotype: What antigen it recognizes has not been identified. No clone much larger than this one lies a single base away; base qualities are absent.

The rearrangement combines TRBV6-1 with TRBJ2-2, with no confidently assigned D gene. Sequencing input: CD8+ T cells from PBMCs. The receptor's source is a human donor with multiple sclerosis. The CDR3 is CASSEEGVSGELFF. DNA sequence: TGTGCCAGCAGTGAAGAAGGTGTTTCCGGGGAGCTGTTTTTT.